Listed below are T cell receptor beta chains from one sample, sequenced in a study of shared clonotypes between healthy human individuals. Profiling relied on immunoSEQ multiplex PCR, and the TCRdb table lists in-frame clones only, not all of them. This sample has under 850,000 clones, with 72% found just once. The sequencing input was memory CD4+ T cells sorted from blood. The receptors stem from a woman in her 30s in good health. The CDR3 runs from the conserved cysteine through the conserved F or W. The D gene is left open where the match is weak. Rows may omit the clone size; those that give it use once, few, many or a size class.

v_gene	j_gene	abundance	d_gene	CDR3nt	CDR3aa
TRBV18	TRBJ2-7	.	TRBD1	TGTGCCAGCCGACAGGGGACAACTACCCAGCAGTACTTC	CASRQGTTTQQYF
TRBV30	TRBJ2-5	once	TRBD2	TGTGCCTGGAGTGTACCGGGAGCGGGAGAGACGGAGACCCAGTACTTC	CAWSVPGAGETETQYF
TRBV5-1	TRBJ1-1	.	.	TGCGCCAGCAGCGTACAGAGCATGAACACTGAAGCTTTCTTT	CASSVQSMNTEAFF
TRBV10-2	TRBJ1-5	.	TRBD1	TGCGCCAGCAGGGAGGGACAGGGGCAGCCCCAGCATTTT	CASREGQGQPQHF
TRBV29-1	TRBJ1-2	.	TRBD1	TGCAGCGTTGGAGGACAGGGTGGTCTTTCTGGCTACACCTTC	CSVGGQGGLSGYTF
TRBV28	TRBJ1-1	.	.	TGTGCCAGCAGTCTCTACAGGGTGACTGAAGCTTTCTTT	CASSLYRVTEAFF
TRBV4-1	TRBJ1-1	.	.	TGCGCCAGCAGCCAAGCGACGCCCCCTGAAGCTTTCTTT	CASSQATPPEAFF
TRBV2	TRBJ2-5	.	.	TGTGCCAGCACGGCAAAAGAGACCCAGTACTTC	CASTAKETQYF
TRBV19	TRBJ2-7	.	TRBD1	TGTGCCAGTAGTATAGTTGGGACAGGGAGCTACGAGCAGTACTTC	CASSIVGTGSYEQYF
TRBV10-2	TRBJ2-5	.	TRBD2	TGCGCCAGCAGTCGGGCGGGAGGGGGGCAAGAGACCCAGTACTTC	CASSRAGGGQETQYF
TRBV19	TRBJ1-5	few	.	TGTGCCAGTAGTATGACAGAGGACTATCAGCCCCAGCATTTT	CASSMTEDYQPQHF
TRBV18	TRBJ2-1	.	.	TGTGCCAGCTCACCAGAGGCGGGGTGGACCAATGAGCAGTTCTTC	CASSPEAGWTNEQFF
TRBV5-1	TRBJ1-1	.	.	TGCGCCAGCAGCTTGAGGGGTGAGAACACTGAAGCTTTCTTT	CASSLRGENTEAFF
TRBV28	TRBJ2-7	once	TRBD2	TGTGCCAGCAGTTTTTCACTAGCGGGAGAGCGCGAGCAGTACTTC	CASSFSLAGEREQYF
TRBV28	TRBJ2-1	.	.	TGTGCCAGCAGCCGGCAAGTTCCCGAGCAGTTCTTC	CASSRQVPEQFF
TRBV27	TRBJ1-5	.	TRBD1	TGTGCCAGCAGTATCAGGGGGGGACAGCCCCAGCATTTT	CASSIRGGQPQHF